A single sample gave rise to the 11 T cell receptor beta chains below, sequenced in a study of OX40 agonist ivuxolimab in advanced cancers. The protocol was immunoSEQ multiplex PCR, while the TCRdb copy is restricted to in-frame clones and leaves out a portion. The sample lists roughly 75,000 clones; 90% were seen once. The sample here was CD4+ or CD8+ T cells sorted from blood, taken in a trial of the OX40 agonist ivuxolimab. These receptors originate from an adult with an advanced solid tumor such as melanoma, head and neck, liver or kidney cancer.

The rearrangement uses TRBV30 and TRBJ2-1; D remains ambiguous. This CDR3 is 14 amino acids long. Germline V lookup: CDR1 GTSNPN, CDR2 SVGIG (reference sequence). V lost 0 bases and J 4 bases, leaving 10 bases between the germline ends. Here the CDR3 DNA reads TGTGCCTGGAGTGTACTTTCCTTTTACAATGAGCAGTTCTTC. This encodes CAWSVLSFYNEQFF.

This clone was seen once. V gene TRBV7-2 combines with J gene TRBJ1-6; D gene unclear. The germline gives CDR1 SGHTA, CDR2 FQGNSA. This CDR3 is built from 15 residues. V gave up 1 base and J gave up 6 bases, with 10 bases separating them. CDR3 nucleotide sequence: TGTGCCAGCAGCTTAGATAAGGGATCTAATTCACCCCTCCACTTT. Amino acid sequence: CASSLDKGSNSPLHF.

J is TRBJ2-7 and V is TRBV7-2, with D perhaps TRBD2 (5 bases). The V gene's germline CDR1 is SGHTA and CDR2 FQGNSA. V lost 4 bases and J lost 6, with 13 bases in between. The CDR3 contains 13 residues. The CDR3 loop reads CASSSYSGLEQYF. The CDR3 DNA follows: TGTGCCAGCAGCTCATACTCTGGACTCGAGCAGTACTTC.

The J gene is TRBJ2-5, the V gene TRBV7-9, with D perhaps TRBD1 or TRBD2 (6 bases each). This CDR3 has 16 amino acids. Trimming removed 1 base from V and 7 bases from J, with 19 bases in between. Germline V gives CDR1 SEHNR, CDR2 FQNEAQ (reference sequence). CDR3 DNA: TGTGCCAGCAGCTTAGTGACGGGGGCGCCTTATGGGACCCAGTACTTC. Translation: CASSLVTGAPYGTQYF.

The chain recombines TRBV19 with TRBJ2-2; the D call may be TRBD1 or TRBD2 (5 bases each). Deletions cut 4 bases from V and 6 bases from J, with 6 bases between. Germline V lookup: CDR1 LNHDA, CDR2 SQIVND (reference sequence). The length of the CDR3 is 12 residues. The CDR3, as DNA: TGTGCCAGTAGTAGGGACCCCGGGGAGCTGTTTTTT. Translation: CASSRDPGELFF.

J is TRBJ2-3 and V is TRBV2; D is possibly TRBD2 (6 bases). In germline, CDR1 is SNHLY, CDR2 FYNNEI. The CDR3 contains 12 residues. The V and J ends lost 6 bases and 14 bases respectively, with 18 bases between them. The CDR3 DNA follows: TGTGCCAGCAGCCCCGGGACTGTGACTTTGTATTTT. This sequence encodes CASSPGTVTLYF. Variable domain in full (rest from reference TRBV2 and TRBJ2-3): EPEVTQTPSHQVTQMGQEVILRCVPISNHLYFYWYRQILGQKVEFLVSFYNNEISEKSEIFDDQFSVERPDGSNFTLKIRSTKLEDSAMYFCASSPGTVTLYFGPGTRLTVL.

The chain joins TRBV19 to TRBJ1-2; a weak D match, TRBD1 (5 bases). V lost 6 bases and J 6 bases, leaving 14 bases between the germline ends. Looked up from germline, CDR1 is LNHDA and CDR2 is SQIVND (reference sequence). The length of the CDR3 is 13 residues. The DNA for the CDR3 is TGTGCCAGTAGGCCTTTGGACACCAATGGCTACACCTTC. Residues: CASRPLDTNGYTF.

The chain links TRBV18 to TRBJ1-2; possible D gene TRBD1, 6 bases. With 0 bases removed from V and 4 bases from J, the gap between germline ends came to 12 bases. Per the germline V gene, CDR1 is KGHSH and CDR2 is LQKENI. The CDR3 has 15 residues. The DNA of the CDR3 is TGTGCCAGCTCACCACCCTCCAGGGGAAGCTATGGCTACACCTTC. This gives the protein CASSPPSRGSYGYTF.

This chain connects TRBV4-2 to TRBJ2-7; D not resolved. Trimming pared 4 bases from V and 3 bases from J, leaving 16 bases between. Per germline, CDR1 LGHNA and CDR2 YNFKEQ. The CDR3 runs 15 residues. CDR3 sequence: CASSPSGSKYYEQYF. The CDR3 bases are TGTGCCAGCAGCCCCTCAGGTTCTAAATACTACGAGCAGTACTTC.

The chain employs TRBV19 and TRBJ2-7, with TRBD2 matching 12 bases. This CDR3 is built from 17 residues. Losses at the gene ends were 5 bases for V and 3 bases for J; bases not matched to a gene: 11. Germline V gene data show CDR1 as LNHDA and CDR2 as SQIVND (reference sequence). Here the CDR3 reads CASSSPGLAGPFYEQYF. CDR3 sequence (DNA): TGTGCCAGTAGTTCGCCCGGACTAGCGGGGCCTTTCTACGAGCAGTACTTC.

The V gene is TRBV2, the J gene TRBJ1-2, with TRBD1 matching 8 bases. The CDR3 covers 15 residues. Germline V lookup: CDR1 SNHLY, CDR2 FYNNEI. V lost 4 bases to trimming and J lost 7 bases; unmatched junction nucleotides: 11. The CDR3: CASSARAQGAGGYTF. The CDR3 nucleotides read TGTGCCAGCAGTGCCAGGGCGCAGGGGGCTGGTGGCTACACCTTC.